This T cell receptor (beta chain) was profiled in a study of shared clonotypes between healthy human individuals. The assay ran at deep level. Sequencing was performed with immunoSEQ multiplex PCR; in TCRdb, only in-frame clones are kept and a portion is missing. The data hold about 1.1 million clones, with approximately 80% observed a single time. This clone was seen only a few times. The specimen sequenced was memory CD4+ T cells from PBMCs. Noted subset: CD45RA-negative fraction. This clonotype originated in a man between 18 and 35 years old in good health. Some clones in this sample may be carry-over from other donors' samples.

CDR3 residues: CASSLVLDEQFF. CDR3 nucleotides: TGCGCCAGCAGCTTGGTCCTCGATGAGCAGTTCTTC. V usage is TRBV5-1 and J usage is TRBJ2-1, with D unresolved. This CDR3 is 12 amino acids long. V gave up 0 bases and J gave up 8 bases, with 6 bases separating them. Germline V gene data show CDR1 as SGHRS and CDR2 as YFSETQ.